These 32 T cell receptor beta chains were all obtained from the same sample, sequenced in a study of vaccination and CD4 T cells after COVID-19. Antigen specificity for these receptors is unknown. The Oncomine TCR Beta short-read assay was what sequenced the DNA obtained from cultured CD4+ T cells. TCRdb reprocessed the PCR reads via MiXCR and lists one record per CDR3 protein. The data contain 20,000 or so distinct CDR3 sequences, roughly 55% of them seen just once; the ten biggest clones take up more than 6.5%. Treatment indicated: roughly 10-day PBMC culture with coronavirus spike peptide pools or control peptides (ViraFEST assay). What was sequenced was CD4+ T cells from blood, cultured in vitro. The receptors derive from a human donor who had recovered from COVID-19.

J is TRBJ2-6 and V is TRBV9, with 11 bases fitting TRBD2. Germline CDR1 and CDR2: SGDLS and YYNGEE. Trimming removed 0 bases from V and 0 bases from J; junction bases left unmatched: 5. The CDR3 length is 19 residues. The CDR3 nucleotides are TGTGCCAGCAGCGTAGGGGGACTAGCGGTGATCTCTGGGGCCAACGTCCTGACTTTC. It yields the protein CASSVGGLAVISGANVLTF. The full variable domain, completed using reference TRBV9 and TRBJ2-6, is DSGVTQTPKHLITATGQRVTLRCSPRSGDLSVYWYQQSLDQGLQFLIQYYNGEERAKGNILERFSAQQFPDLHSELNLSSLELGDSALYFCASSVGGLAVISGANVLTFGAGSRLTVL.

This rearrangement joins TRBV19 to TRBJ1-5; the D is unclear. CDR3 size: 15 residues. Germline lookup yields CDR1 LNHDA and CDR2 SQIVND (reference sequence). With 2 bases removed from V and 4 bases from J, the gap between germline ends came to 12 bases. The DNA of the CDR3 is TGTGCCAGTAGTATATTGATCGGAATGAATCAGCCCCAGCATTTT. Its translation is CASSILIGMNQPQHF.

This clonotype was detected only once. For the CDR3, the DNA is TGTGCCAGCAGTTTCCCTCCGGGACTAGCGGGAGGAACGCAGTATTTT. This translates into CASSFPPGLAGGTQYF. The chain has TRBV28 and TRBJ2-3, with 15 bases fitting TRBD2. V shed 3 bases and J 9 bases; nucleotides not matched to a gene: 7. Germline V gene data show CDR1 as MDHEN and CDR2 as SYDVKM. CDR3 size: 16 residues.

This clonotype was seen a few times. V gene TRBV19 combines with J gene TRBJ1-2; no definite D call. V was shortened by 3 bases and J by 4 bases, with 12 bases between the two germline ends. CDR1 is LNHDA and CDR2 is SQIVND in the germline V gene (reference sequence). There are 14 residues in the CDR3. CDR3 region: CASSIGPGGYGYTF. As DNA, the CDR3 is TGTGCCAGTAGTATCGGCCCAGGAGGCTATGGCTACACCTTC.

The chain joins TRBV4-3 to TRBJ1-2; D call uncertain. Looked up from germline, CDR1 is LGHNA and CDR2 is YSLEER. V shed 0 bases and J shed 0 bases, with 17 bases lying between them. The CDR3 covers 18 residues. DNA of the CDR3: TGCGCCAGCAGCCAAGATCGGCCCCGACACTTCGCTAACTATGGCTACACCTTC. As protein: CASSQDRPRHFANYGYTF.

The CDR3 reads CASGRSAVTQYF. Written as DNA, the CDR3 is TGTGCCAGCGGGAGGTCGGCGGTGACCCAGTACTTC. V is TRBV27 and J is TRBJ2-5, with D maybe TRBD2 (6 bases). Germline CDR1 and CDR2: MNHEY and SMNVEV (reference sequence). The CDR3 extends over 12 amino acids. V was pared by 8 bases and J by 7 bases, with 14 bases between.

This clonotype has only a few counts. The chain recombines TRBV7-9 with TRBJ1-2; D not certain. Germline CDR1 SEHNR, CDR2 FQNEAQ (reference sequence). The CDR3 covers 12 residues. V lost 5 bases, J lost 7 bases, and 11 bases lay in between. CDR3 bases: TGTGCCAGCAGCAAAATCGATTCTGGCTACACCTTC. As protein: CASSKIDSGYTF.

Here the CDR3 reads CASSYSGASANYGYTF. As DNA, the CDR3 is TGTGCCAGCAGCTACTCAGGGGCTTCGGCTAACTATGGCTACACCTTC. The chain combines TRBV7-3 with TRBJ1-2, with a possible D match to TRBD1 (6 bases). Germline-derived CDR1 and CDR2 are SGHTA and FQGTGA. The CDR3 runs 16 residues. V was pared by 4 bases and J by 0 bases, with 15 bases between.

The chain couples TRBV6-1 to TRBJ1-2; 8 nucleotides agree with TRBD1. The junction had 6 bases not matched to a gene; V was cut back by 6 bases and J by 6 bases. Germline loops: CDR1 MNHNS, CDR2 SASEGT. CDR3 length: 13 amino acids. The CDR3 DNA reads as TGTGCCAGCAGGCTAGACAGGGGAAATGGCTACACCTTC. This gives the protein CASRLDRGNGYTF.

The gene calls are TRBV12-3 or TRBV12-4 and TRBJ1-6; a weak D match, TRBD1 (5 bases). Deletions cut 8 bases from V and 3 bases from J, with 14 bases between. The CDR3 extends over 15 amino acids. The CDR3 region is CASSGAGSYNSPLHF. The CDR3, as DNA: TGTGCCAGCTCCGGGGCAGGGAGCTATAATTCACCCCTCCACTTT.

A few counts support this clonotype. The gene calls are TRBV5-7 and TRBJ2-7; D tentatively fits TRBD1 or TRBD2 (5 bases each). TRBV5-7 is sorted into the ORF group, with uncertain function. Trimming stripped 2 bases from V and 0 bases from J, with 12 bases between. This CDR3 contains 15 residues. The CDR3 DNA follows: TGTGCCAGCAGCTTCCGGGACGGAGACTCCTACGAGCAGTACTTC. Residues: CASSFRDGDSYEQYF.

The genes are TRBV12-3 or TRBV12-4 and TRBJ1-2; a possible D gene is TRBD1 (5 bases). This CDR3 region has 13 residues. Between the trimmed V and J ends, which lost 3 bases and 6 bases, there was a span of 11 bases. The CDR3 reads CASSFRGDDGYTF. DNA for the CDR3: TGTGCCAGCAGTTTTCGAGGGGATGATGGCTACACCTTC.

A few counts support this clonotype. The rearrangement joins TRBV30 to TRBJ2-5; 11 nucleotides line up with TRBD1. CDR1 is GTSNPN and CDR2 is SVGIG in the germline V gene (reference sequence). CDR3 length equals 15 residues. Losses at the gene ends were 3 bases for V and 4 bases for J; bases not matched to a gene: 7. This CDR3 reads CAWSSGQGARETQYF. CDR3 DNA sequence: TGTGCCTGGAGCTCCGGACAGGGGGCAAGAGAGACCCAGTACTTC.

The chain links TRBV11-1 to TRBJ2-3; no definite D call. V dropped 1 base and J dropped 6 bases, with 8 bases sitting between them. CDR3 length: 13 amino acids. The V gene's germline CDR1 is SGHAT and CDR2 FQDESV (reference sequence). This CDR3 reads CASSLGGLDTQYF. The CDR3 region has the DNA TGTGCCAGCAGCTTAGGTGGTCTGGATACGCAGTATTTT.

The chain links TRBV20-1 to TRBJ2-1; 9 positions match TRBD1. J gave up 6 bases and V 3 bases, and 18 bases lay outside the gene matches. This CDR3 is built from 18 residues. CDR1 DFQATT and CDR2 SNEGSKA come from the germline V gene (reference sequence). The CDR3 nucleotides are TGCAGTGCTAGGGATTCGGGACCCGGACAGGGGTCCGGCAATGAGCAGTTCTTC. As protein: CSARDSGPGQGSGNEQFF.

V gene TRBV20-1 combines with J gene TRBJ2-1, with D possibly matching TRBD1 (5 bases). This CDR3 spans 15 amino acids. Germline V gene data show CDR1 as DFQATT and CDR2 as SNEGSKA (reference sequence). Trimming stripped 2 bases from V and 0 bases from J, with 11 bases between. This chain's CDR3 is CSARIGVSSYNEQFF. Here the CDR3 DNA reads TGCAGTGCTAGAATAGGGGTTAGCTCCTACAATGAGCAGTTCTTC.

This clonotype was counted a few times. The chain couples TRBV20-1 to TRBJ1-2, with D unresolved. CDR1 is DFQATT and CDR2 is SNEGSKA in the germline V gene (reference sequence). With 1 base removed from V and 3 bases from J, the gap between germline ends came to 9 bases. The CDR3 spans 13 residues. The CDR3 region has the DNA TGCAGTGCTAGAGTTAGTAGTCACTATGGCTACACCTTC. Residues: CSARVSSHYGYTF.

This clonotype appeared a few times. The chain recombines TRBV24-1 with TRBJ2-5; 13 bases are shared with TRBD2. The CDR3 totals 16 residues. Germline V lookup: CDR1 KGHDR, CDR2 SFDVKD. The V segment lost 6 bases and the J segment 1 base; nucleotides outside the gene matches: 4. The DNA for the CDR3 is TGTGCCACCAGTCTGGGACTAGCGGGGACCCAAGAGACCCAGTACTTC. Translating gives CATSLGLAGTQETQYF.

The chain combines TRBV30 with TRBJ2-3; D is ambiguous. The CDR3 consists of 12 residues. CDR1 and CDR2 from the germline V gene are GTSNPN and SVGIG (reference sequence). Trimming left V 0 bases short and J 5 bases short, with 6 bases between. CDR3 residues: CAWSVTGDTQYF. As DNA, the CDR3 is TGTGCCTGGAGTGTAACGGGAGATACGCAGTATTTT.

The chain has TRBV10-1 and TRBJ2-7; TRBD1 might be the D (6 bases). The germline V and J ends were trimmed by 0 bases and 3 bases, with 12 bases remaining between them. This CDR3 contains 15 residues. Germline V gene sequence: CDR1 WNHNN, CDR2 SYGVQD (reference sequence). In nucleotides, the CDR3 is TGCGCCAGCAGTGAGTCCTCAGGGGATTACTACGAGCAGTACTTC. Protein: CASSESSGDYYEQYF.

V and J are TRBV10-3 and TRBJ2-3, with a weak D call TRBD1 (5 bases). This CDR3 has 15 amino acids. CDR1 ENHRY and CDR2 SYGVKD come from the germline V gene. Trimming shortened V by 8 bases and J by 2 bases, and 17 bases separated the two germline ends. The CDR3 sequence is CAIADLGDFTDTQYF. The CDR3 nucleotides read TGTGCCATCGCCGATTTAGGGGATTTCACAGATACGCAGTATTTT.

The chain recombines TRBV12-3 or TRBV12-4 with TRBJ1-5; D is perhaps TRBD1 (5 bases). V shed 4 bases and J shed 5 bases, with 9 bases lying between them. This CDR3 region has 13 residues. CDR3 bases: TGTGCCAGCAGTTGGACACATGATCAGCCCCAGCATTTT. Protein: CASSWTHDQPQHF.

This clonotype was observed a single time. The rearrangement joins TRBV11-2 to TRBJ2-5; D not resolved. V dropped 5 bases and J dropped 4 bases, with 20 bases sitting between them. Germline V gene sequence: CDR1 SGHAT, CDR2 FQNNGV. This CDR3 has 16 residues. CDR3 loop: CASSRTSAGRGETQYF. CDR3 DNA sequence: TGTGCCAGCAGCCGAACCTCCGCAGGCAGAGGAGAGACCCAGTACTTC.

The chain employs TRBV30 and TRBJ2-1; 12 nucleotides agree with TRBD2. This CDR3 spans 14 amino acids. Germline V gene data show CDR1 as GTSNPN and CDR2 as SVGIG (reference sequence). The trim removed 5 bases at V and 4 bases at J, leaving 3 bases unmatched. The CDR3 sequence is CAWGTSGQYNEQFF. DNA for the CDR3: TGTGCCTGGGGGACTAGCGGGCAATACAATGAGCAGTTCTTC.

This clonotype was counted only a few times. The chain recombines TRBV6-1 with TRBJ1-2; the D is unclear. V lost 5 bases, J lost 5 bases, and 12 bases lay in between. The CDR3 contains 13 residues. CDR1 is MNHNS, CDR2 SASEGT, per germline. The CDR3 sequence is CASSTQRRYGYTF. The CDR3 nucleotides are TGTGCCAGCAGTACACAGCGGAGGTATGGCTACACCTTC.

CDR3 coding DNA: TGTGCCTGGAGTGGAGGGGGCGGCTACACCTTC. Translation: CAWSGGGGYTF. The chain couples TRBV30 to TRBJ1-2; the match to TRBD1 covers 7 bases. The CDR3 length is 11 residues. CDR1 and CDR2 (germline): GTSNPN, SVGIG (reference sequence). Losses at the gene ends were 1 base for V and 8 bases for J; bases not matched to a gene: 1.

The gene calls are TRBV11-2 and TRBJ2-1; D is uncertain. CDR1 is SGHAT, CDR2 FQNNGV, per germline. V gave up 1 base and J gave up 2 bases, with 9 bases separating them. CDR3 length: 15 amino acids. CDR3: CASSLVVGPYNEQFF. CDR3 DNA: TGTGCCAGCAGCTTAGTAGTGGGCCCCTACAATGAGCAGTTCTTC.

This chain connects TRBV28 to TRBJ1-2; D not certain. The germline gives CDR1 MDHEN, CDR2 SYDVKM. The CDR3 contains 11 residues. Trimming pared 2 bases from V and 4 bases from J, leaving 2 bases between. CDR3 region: CASSLAYGYTF. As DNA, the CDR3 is TGTGCCAGCAGTTTAGCCTATGGCTACACCTTC.

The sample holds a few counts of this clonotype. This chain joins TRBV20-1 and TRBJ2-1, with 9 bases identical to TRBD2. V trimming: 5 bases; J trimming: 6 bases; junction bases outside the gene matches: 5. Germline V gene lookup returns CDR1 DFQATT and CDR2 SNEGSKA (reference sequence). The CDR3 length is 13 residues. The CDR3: CSAYSGRGNEQFF. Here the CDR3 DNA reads TGCAGTGCTTATAGCGGGAGAGGCAATGAGCAGTTCTTC.

CDR3 nucleotides: TGTGCCATCCAACCGGGACAGCATACTAATTCACCCCTCCACTTT. Translation: CAIQPGQHTNSPLHF. V is TRBV10-3 and J is TRBJ1-6; 7 nucleotides align to TRBD1. The CDR3 consists of 15 residues. With 8 bases clipped from V and 6 bases from J, the junction kept 10 bases outside the gene matches. The V gene's germline CDR1 is ENHRY and CDR2 SYGVKD.

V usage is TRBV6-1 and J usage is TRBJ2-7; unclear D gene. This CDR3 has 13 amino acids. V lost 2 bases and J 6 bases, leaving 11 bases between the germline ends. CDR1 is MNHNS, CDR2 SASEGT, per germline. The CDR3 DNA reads TGTGCCAGCAGTGAACGCAAAGAGGCCGAGCAGTACTTC. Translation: CASSERKEAEQYF.

The CDR3 here is CASSHTGSSGDEQFF. CDR3 sequence (DNA): TGCGCCAGCAGCCATACAGGATCCAGCGGCGATGAGCAGTTCTTC. The chain carries TRBV4-1 and TRBJ2-1; D is tentatively TRBD1 or TRBD2 (5 bases each). Germline V CDR1 and CDR2: MGHRA, YSYEKL. V was cut by 3 bases and J by 8 bases, with 17 bases left in between. The CDR3 covers 15 residues.